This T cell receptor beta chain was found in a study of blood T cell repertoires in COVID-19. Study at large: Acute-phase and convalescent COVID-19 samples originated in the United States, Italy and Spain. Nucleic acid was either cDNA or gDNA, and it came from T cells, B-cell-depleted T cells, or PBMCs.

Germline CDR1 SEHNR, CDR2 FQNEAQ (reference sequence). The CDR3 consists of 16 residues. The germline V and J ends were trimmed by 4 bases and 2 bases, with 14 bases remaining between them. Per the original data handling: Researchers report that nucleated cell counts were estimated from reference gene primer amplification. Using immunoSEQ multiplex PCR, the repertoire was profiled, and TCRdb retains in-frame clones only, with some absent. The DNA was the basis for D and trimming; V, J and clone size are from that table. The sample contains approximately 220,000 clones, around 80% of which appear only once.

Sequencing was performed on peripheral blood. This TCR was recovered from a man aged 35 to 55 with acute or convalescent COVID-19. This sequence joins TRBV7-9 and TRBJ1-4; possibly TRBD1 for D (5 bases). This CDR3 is CASSSYAGPTNEKLFF. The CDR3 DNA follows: TGTGCCAGCAGCTCCTATGCGGGGCCGACTAATGAAAAACTGTTTTTT.